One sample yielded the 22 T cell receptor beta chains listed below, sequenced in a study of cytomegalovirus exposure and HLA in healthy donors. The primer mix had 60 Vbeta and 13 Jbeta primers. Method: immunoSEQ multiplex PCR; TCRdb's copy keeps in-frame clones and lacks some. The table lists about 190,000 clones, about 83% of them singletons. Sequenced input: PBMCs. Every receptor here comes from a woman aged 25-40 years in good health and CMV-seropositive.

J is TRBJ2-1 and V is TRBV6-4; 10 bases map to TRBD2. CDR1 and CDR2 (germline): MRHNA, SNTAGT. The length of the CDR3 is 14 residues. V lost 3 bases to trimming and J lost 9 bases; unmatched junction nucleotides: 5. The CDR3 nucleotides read TGTGCCAGCAGTGATCTAGCGGGAGTTGGTGAGCAGTTCTTC. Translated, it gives CASSDLAGVGEQFF.

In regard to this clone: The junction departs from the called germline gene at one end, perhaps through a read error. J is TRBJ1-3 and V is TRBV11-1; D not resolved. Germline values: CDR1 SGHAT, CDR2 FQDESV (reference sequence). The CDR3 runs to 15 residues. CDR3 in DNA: TGTGCCAGCAGCACAGACGTCCGCTCTGGAAACACCACATATTTT. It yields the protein CASSTDVRSGNTTYF.

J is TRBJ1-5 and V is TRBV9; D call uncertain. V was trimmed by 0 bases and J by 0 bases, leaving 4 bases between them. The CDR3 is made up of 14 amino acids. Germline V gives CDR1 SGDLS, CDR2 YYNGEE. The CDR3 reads CASSVGYSNQPQHF. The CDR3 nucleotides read TGTGCCAGCAGCGTAGGCTATAGCAATCAGCCCCAGCATTTT.

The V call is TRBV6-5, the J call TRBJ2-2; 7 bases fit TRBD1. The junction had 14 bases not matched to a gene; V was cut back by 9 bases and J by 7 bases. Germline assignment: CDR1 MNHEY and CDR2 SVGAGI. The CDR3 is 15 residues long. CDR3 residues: CASLQTGVGVGELFF. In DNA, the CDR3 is TGTGCCAGTTTGCAAACAGGGGTAGGAGTCGGGGAGCTGTTTTTT.

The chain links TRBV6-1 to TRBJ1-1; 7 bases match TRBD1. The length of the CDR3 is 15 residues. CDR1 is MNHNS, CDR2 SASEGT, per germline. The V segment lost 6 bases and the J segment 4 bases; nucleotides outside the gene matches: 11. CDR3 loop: CASRKGNRGPTEAFF. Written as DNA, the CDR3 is TGTGCCAGCAGGAAGGGGAACAGGGGACCCACTGAAGCTTTCTTT.

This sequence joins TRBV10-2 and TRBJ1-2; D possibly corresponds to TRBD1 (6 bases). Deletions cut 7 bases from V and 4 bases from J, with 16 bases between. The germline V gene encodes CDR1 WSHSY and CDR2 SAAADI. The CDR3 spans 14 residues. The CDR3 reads CASMRGGGGYGYTF. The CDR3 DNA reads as TGCGCCAGCATGAGGGGGGGAGGGGGCTATGGCTACACCTTC.

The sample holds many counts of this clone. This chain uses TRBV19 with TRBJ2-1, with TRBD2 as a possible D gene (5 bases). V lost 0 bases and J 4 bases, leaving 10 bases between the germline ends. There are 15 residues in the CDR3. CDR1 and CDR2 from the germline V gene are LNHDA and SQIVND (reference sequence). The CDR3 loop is CASSIDPSRYNEQFF. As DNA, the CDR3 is TGTGCCAGTAGTATAGATCCTAGCCGTTACAATGAGCAGTTCTTC.

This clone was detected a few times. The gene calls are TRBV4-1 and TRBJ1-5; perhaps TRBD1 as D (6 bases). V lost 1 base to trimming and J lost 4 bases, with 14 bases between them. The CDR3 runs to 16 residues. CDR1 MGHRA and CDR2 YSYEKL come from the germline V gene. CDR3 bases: TGCGCCAGCAGCCAAGTAACTTCAGGGGCGAATCAGCCCCAGCATTTT. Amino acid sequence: CASSQVTSGANQPQHF.

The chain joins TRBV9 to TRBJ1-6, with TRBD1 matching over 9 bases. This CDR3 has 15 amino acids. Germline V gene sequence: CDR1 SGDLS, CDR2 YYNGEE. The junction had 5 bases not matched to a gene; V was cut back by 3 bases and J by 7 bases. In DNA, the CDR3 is TGTGCCAGCAGCGAGGGGACAGGGAAAAATTCACCCCTCCACTTT. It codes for CASSEGTGKNSPLHF.

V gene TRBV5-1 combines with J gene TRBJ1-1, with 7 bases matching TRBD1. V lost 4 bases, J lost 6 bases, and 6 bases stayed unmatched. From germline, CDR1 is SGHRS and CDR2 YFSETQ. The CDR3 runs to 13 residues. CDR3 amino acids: CASSADRVAEAFF. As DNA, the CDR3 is TGCGCCAGCAGCGCTGACAGGGTAGCTGAAGCTTTCTTT.

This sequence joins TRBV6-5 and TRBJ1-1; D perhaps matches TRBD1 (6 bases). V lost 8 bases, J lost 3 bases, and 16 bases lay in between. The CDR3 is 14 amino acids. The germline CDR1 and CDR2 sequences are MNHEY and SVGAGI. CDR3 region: CASLSQGSDTEAFF. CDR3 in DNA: TGTGCCAGCTTATCACAGGGCTCGGACACTGAAGCTTTCTTT.

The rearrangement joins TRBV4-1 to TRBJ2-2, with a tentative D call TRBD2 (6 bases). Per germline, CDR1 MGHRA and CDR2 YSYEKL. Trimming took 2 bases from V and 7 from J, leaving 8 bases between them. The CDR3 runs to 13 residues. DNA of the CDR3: TGCGCCAGCAGCCAACTGACTAGCGGGGAGCTGTTTTTT. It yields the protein CASSQLTSGELFF.

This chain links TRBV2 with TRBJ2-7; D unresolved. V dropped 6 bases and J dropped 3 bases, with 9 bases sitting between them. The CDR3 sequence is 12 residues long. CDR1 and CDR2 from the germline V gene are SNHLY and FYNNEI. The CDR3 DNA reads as TGTGCCAGCAGACCGAACAACTACGAGCAGTACTTC. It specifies CASRPNNYEQYF. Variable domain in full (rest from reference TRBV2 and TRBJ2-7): EPEVTQTPSHQVTQMGQEVILRCVPISNHLYFYWYRQILGQKVEFLVSFYNNEISEKSEIFDDQFSVERPDGSNFTLKIRSTKLEDSAMYFCASRPNNYEQYFGPGTRLTVT.

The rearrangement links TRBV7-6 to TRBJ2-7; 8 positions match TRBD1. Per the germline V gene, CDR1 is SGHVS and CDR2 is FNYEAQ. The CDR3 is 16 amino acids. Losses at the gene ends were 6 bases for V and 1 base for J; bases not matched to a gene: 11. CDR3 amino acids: CASSPGGQVFSYEQYF. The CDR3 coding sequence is TGTGCCAGCAGTCCTGGGGGACAGGTCTTTTCCTACGAGCAGTACTTC.

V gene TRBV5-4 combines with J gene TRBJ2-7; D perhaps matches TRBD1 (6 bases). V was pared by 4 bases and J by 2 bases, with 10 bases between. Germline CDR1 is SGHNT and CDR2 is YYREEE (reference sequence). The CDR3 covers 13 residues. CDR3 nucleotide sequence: TGTGCCAGCAGCAACAGGGTCACCTACGAGCAGTACTTC. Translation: CASSNRVTYEQYF.

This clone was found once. Here the CDR3 reads CASSLATGDEAFF. The DNA for the CDR3 is TGTGCCAGCAGCTTAGCAACAGGGGATGAAGCTTTCTTT. The chain employs TRBV7-6 and TRBJ1-1, with 7 bases lining up with TRBD1. CDR3 size: 13 residues. Germline V lookup: CDR1 SGHVS, CDR2 FNYEAQ. With 0 bases clipped from V and 7 bases from J, the junction kept 2 bases outside the gene matches.

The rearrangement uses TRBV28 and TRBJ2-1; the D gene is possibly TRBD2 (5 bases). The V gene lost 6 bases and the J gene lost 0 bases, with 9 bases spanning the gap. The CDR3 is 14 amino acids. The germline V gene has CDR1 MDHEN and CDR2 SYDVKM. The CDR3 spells CASRGSPSYNEQFF. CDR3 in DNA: TGTGCCAGCAGAGGGAGCCCCTCCTACAATGAGCAGTTCTTC.

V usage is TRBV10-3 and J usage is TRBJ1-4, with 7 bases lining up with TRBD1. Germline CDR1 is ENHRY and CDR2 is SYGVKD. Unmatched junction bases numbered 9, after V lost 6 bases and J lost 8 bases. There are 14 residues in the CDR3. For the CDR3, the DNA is TGTGCCATCAGCGGGACAGTTGGTAGGGAAAAACTGTTTTTT. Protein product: CAISGTVGREKLFF.

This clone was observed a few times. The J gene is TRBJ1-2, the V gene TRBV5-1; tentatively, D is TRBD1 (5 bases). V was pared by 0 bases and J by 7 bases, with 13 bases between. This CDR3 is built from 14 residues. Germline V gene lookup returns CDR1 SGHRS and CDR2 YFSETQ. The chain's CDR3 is CASSLVGDSGGYTF. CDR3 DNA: TGCGCCAGCAGCTTGGTGGGGGACTCGGGTGGCTACACCTTC.

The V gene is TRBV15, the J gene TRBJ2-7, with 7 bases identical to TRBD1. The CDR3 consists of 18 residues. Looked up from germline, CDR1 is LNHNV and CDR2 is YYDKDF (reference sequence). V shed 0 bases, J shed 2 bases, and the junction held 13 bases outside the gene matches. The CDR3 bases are TGTGCCACCAGCAGAGATTCGGTGAGCGACAGGGTTCCCTACGAGCAGTACTTC. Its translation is CATSRDSVSDRVPYEQYF.

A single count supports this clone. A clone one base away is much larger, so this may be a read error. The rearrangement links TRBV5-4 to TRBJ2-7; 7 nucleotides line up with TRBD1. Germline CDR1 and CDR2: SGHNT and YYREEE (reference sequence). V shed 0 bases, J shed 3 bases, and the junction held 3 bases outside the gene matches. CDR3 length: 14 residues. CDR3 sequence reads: CASSLGDSLYEQYF. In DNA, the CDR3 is TGTGCCAGCAGCTTGGGGGACAGCCTCTACGAGCAGTACTTC.

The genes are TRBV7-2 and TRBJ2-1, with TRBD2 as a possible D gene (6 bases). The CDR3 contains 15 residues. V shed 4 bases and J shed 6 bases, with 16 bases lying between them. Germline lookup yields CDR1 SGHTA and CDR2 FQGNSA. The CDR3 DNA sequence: TGTGCCAGCAGCTGGTCGGGAGTAAGTGCCAATGAGCAGTTCTTC. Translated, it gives CASSWSGVSANEQFF. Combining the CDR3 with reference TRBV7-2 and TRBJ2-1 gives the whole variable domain GAGVSQSPSNKVTEKGKDVELRCDPISGHTALYWYRQSLGQGLEFLIYFQGNSAPDKSGLPSDRFSAERTGGSVSTLTIQRTQQEDSAVYLCASSWSGVSANEQFFGPGTRLTVL.